The T cell receptor beta chain described here comes from a study of T cell responses to AZD1222 COVID-19 vaccine. Study outcomes and limitations: Of spike-specific TCRs, nearly half reportedly target regions left unmutated in variants.

Details on this clone: Its matching antigen is unknown.

Trimming took 4 bases from V and 5 from J, leaving 21 bases between them. In germline, CDR1 is SGHRS, CDR2 YFSETQ. The CDR3 has 17 residues. This table comes from immunoSEQ multiplex PCR, and its TCRdb copy is limited to in-frame clones, with some not included. The sample has about 170,000 clones; approximately 90% are singletons. This TCR was sampled from an adult who received the AZD1222 COVID-19 vaccine. The sample consisted of peripheral blood, taken 28 days after the second AZD1222 dose. This chain links TRBV5-1 with TRBJ2-2, with D possibly matching TRBD2 (5 bases). The DNA of the CDR3 is TGCGCCAGCAGCACCCTAAAGCTCTCAGGAGGTACCGGGGAGCTGTTTTTT. This gives the protein CASSTLKLSGGTGELFF.